The 26 T cell receptor beta chains below all came from one sample that was sequenced in a study of vaccination and CD4 T cells after COVID-19. Researchers used the Oncomine TCR Beta short-read assay to sequence DNA from cultured CD4+ T cells. Using its own MiXCR run on the PCR reads, TCRdb lists one record per CDR3 protein. This table has 15,000 to 20,000 distinct CDR3 sequences, about 39% appearing once. Stated treatment: approximately 9-day PBMC culture with coronavirus spike peptide pools or control peptides (ViraFEST assay). Antigens of these TCRs are unknown. Sequenced material: CD4+ T cells from blood, cultured in vitro, taken after SARS-CoV-2 vaccination. Source of these receptors: a human donor who had recovered from COVID-19.

The J gene is TRBJ2-2, the V gene TRBV20-1; 11 bases line up with TRBD2. The junction had 13 bases not matched to a gene; V was cut back by 3 bases and J by 4 bases. Germline V lookup: CDR1 DFQATT, CDR2 SNEGSKA (reference sequence). CDR3 length equals 18 residues. CDR3 DNA: TGCAGTGCTAGGCTCGTAGTAGCGGGAGGGCGGGTCACCGGGGAGCTGTTTTTT. It specifies CSARLVVAGGRVTGELFF.

V and J are TRBV10-3 and TRBJ1-1; TRBD1 agrees at 8 bases. V lost 3 bases, J lost 3 bases, and 3 bases stayed unmatched. The CDR3 sequence is 14 residues long. Germline V gives CDR1 ENHRY, CDR2 SYGVKD. The CDR3 reads CAISDRGRDTEAFF. DNA of the CDR3: TGTGCCATCAGTGACAGGGGGCGCGACACTGAAGCTTTCTTT.

The chain combines TRBV29-1 with TRBJ1-1; D is uncertain. V was clipped by 6 bases and J by 2 bases, with 10 bases between them. CDR1 is SQVTM, CDR2 ANQGSEA, per germline. The CDR3 is 12 residues long. As DNA, the CDR3 is TGCAGCGTCGGTTGGAGTAACACTGAAGCTTTCTTT. Translated: CSVGWSNTEAFF.

This rearrangement joins TRBV29-1 to TRBJ1-1; TRBD1 agrees at 8 bases. This CDR3 has 13 residues. With V trimmed by 7 bases and J by 4 bases, 8 bases remained unmatched. Germline CDR1 and CDR2: SQVTM and ANQGSEA. In nucleotides, the CDR3 is TGCAGCGGGAACAGGGGGTATAGCACTGAAGCTTTCTTT. The encoded protein is CSGNRGYSTEAFF.

The rearrangement joins TRBV7-8 to TRBJ2-2; possible D gene TRBD1, 6 bases. CDR1 is SGHVS, CDR2 FQNEAQ, per germline. Between the trimmed V and J ends, which lost 5 bases and 0 bases, there was a span of 13 bases. The CDR3 covers 16 residues. The DNA for the CDR3 is TGTGCCAGCAGCCTACGGACAGCCACGAACACCGGGGAGCTGTTTTTT. Amino acids: CASSLRTATNTGELFF.

This chain connects TRBV2 to TRBJ1-5, with a tentative D call TRBD1 (5 bases). V was trimmed by 7 bases and J by 7 bases, leaving 17 bases between them. The length of the CDR3 is 14 residues. Germline assignment: CDR1 SNHLY and CDR2 FYNNEI. CDR3 loop: CASMRGGSQQPQHF. The CDR3 DNA sequence: TGTGCCAGCATGAGGGGAGGATCCCAGCAGCCCCAGCATTTT.

The chain is built from TRBV6-5 and TRBJ1-2; perhaps TRBD1 as D (5 bases). CDR1 MNHEY and CDR2 SVGAGI come from the germline V gene. The V end lost 4 bases, the J end lost 2 bases, and 11 bases lay between the germline ends. The CDR3 sequence is 14 residues long. The CDR3 DNA sequence: TGTGCCAGCAGTTTGGGACGGTTAAACTATGGCTACACCTTC. Translated: CASSLGRLNYGYTF.

This sequence joins TRBV5-1 and TRBJ1-2; 9 nucleotides line up with TRBD1. The germline gives CDR1 SGHRS, CDR2 YFSETQ. The CDR3 covers 15 residues. With V trimmed by 3 bases and J by 8 bases, 11 bases remained unmatched. The CDR3 reads CASSSVPGQGGGYTF. CDR3 DNA: TGCGCCAGCAGCTCCGTCCCGGGACAGGGCGGGGGCTACACCTTC.

This clonotype was recorded only once. The V gene is TRBV5-5, the J gene TRBJ1-1, with D possibly being TRBD1 (5 bases). Trimming removed 0 bases at V and 5 bases at J, with 8 bases between. The CDR3 spans 13 residues. Per germline, CDR1 SGHKS and CDR2 YYEKEE (reference sequence). In DNA, the CDR3 is TGTGCCAGCAGCTTGGAGGGGTGGACTGAAGCTTTCTTT. Its protein product is CASSLEGWTEAFF.

V gene TRBV5-6 combines with J gene TRBJ2-1, with TRBD1 identical over 10 bases. The CDR3 totals 15 residues. Germline CDR1 is SGHDT and CDR2 is YYEEEE. The V gene end was trimmed by 5 bases and the J gene end by 5 bases; junction bases not matched to a gene: 7. The CDR3 reads CASSFRDRGHNEQFF. CDR3 coding DNA: TGTGCCAGCAGTTTCCGGGACAGGGGTCACAATGAGCAGTTCTTC. Full variable domain (missing parts from reference TRBV5-6 and TRBJ2-1): DAGVTQSPTHLIKTRGQQVTLRCSPKSGHDTVSWYQQALGQGPQFIFQYYEEEERQRGNFPDRFSGHQFPNYSSELNVNALLLGDSALYLCASSFRDRGHNEQFFGPGTRLTVL.

The CDR3 loop reads CASSFMGNTEAFF. The DNA for the CDR3 is TGTGCCAGCAGCTTCATGGGGAACACTGAAGCTTTCTTT. V usage is TRBV11-3 and J usage is TRBJ1-1; D gene unclear. The germline CDR1 and CDR2 sequences are SGHNT and YENEEA. Trimming took off 3 bases at V and 1 base at J, with 6 bases between the two ends. CDR3 length: 13 residues.

This chain connects TRBV12-3 or TRBV12-4 to TRBJ1-6; TRBD1 matches at 7 bases. Germline trimming cut 5 bases from V and 6 bases from J; bases unmatched to any gene: 10. The CDR3 length is 16 residues. The DNA for the CDR3 is TGTGCCAGCAGTATCTCATCCGGGACAGTTAATTCACCCCTCCACTTT. Translated, it gives CASSISSGTVNSPLHF.

The count of this clonotype is one. The chain links TRBV15 to TRBJ2-1, with D possibly called TRBD1 or TRBD2 (7 bases each). This CDR3 has 18 residues. V was clipped by 5 bases and J by 0 bases, with 20 bases between them. Looked up from germline, CDR1 is LNHNV and CDR2 is YYDKDF (reference sequence). DNA for the CDR3: TGTGCCACCAGCGGATCATCCAGGGGGGGCCGCTCCTACAATGAGCAGTTCTTC. Its translation is CATSGSSRGGRSYNEQFF.

This clonotype was detected a few times. The chain carries TRBV20-1 and TRBJ2-3; no clear D gene. The CDR3 has 12 residues. Germline assignment: CDR1 DFQATT and CDR2 SNEGSKA (reference sequence). The ends were cut back, 2 bases at V and 2 bases at J, with 5 bases in the middle. The CDR3 spells CSARLFTDTQYF. The DNA of the CDR3 is TGCAGTGCTAGACTATTCACAGATACGCAGTATTTT.

The chain joins TRBV28 to TRBJ2-7; TRBD2 aligns across 7 bases. CDR1 is MDHEN, CDR2 SYDVKM, per germline. The V gene end was trimmed by 6 bases and the J gene end by 2 bases; junction bases not matched to a gene: 10. The length of the CDR3 is 15 residues. CDR3 sequence reads: CASSIGGSAPYEQYF. The CDR3 DNA is TGTGCCAGCAGCATCGGCGGGAGCGCCCCCTACGAGCAGTACTTC. The variable domain in full, with the rest retrieved from reference TRBV28 and TRBJ2-7, is DVKVTQSSRYLVKRTGEKVFLECVQDMDHENMFWYRQDPGLGLRLIYFSYDVKMKEKGDIPEGYSVSREKKERFSLILESASTNQTSMYLCASSIGGSAPYEQYFGPGTRLTVT.

This clonotype appeared a single time. J is TRBJ2-2 and V is TRBV20-1; 10 bases fit TRBD2. This CDR3 comprises 15 residues. Germline V gene data show CDR1 as DFQATT and CDR2 as SNEGSKA (reference sequence). V lost 1 base and J lost 7; bases outside the gene matches: 6. The CDR3, as DNA: TGCAGTGCTAGAGTGCTAGCGGGAGCATTCGGGGAGCTGTTTTTT. This gives the protein CSARVLAGAFGELFF.

The chain carries TRBV28 and TRBJ1-2; no definite D call. Trimming took off 3 bases at V and 7 bases at J, with 9 bases between the two ends. Per the germline V gene, CDR1 is MDHEN and CDR2 is SYDVKM. CDR3 length equals 12 residues. The CDR3 here is CASSFPDAGYTF. The CDR3 DNA is TGTGCCAGCAGTTTTCCGGACGCTGGCTACACCTTC.

This chain links TRBV15 with TRBJ2-1; TRBD2 might be the D (6 bases). The CDR3 length is 11 residues. From germline, CDR1 is LNHNV and CDR2 YYDKDF (reference sequence). V lost 9 bases, J lost 5 bases, and 8 bases lay in between. The CDR3 here is CATRENNEQFF. The CDR3 coding sequence is TGTGCCACACGGGAGAACAATGAGCAGTTCTTC.

V usage is TRBV4-1 and J usage is TRBJ1-2, with 7 nucleotides matching TRBD1. CDR1 MGHRA and CDR2 YSYEKL come from the germline V gene. The CDR3 is 16 residues long. J was trimmed by 2 bases and V by 3 bases; bases with no gene match: 9. DNA for the CDR3: TGCGCCAGCAGCCAGCCGGGACAGAGCGGGAACTATGGCTACACCTTC. Translated: CASSQPGQSGNYGYTF.

This clonotype was detected a few times. The V gene is TRBV6-4, the J gene TRBJ1-2; maybe TRBD1 (5 bases). This CDR3 has 14 amino acids. Germline loops: CDR1 MRHNA, CDR2 SNTAGT. Trimming left V 5 bases short and J 3 bases short, with 13 bases between. The CDR3 protein is CASSNGARDYGYTF. In nucleotides, the CDR3 is TGTGCCAGCAGTAACGGGGCCAGAGACTATGGCTACACCTTC.

The rearrangement uses TRBV11-3 and TRBJ1-2; 11 bases align to TRBD1. J lost 8 bases, V lost 5 bases, and 13 bases had no gene match. The CDR3 loop spans 16 amino acids. CDR1 is SGHNT, CDR2 YENEEA, per germline. The DNA of the CDR3 is TGTGCCAGCAGCACCGGACAGGGGGCCCCTACAAGGGGCTACACCTTC. Its protein is CASSTGQGAPTRGYTF. The entire variable domain, with the rest obtained from reference TRBV11-3 and TRBJ1-2, is as follows: EAGVVQSPRYKIIEKKQPVAFWCNPISGHNTLYWYLQNLGQGPELLIRYENEEAVDDSQLPKDRFSAERLKGVDSTLKIQPAELGDSAVYLCASSTGQGAPTRGYTFGSGTRLTVV.

This chain links TRBV6-5 with TRBJ1-1, with D perhaps TRBD1 (6 bases). Germline V lookup: CDR1 MNHEY, CDR2 SVGAGI. The length of the CDR3 is 13 residues. V shed 2 bases and J shed 3 bases, with 7 bases lying between them. The CDR3, as DNA: TGTGCCAGCAGTTACGGGGGGCACACTGAAGCTTTCTTT. Translated: CASSYGGHTEAFF.

The rearrangement joins TRBV19 to TRBJ2-3; TRBD1 matches at 10 bases. Looked up from germline, CDR1 is LNHDA and CDR2 is SQIVND (reference sequence). Trimming cost V 5 bases and J 2 bases; bases outside gene matches: 10. This CDR3 is built from 17 residues. The chain's CDR3 is CASSSTGQGGSTDTQYF. CDR3 nucleotides: TGTGCCAGTAGTTCCACCGGACAGGGGGGATCCACAGATACGCAGTATTTT. Looking up the rest from reference TRBV19 and TRBJ2-3 gives the full variable domain: DGGITQSPKYLFRKEGQNVTLSCEQNLNHDAMYWYRQDPGQGLRLIYYSQIVNDFQKGDIAEGYSVSREKKESFPLTVTSAQKNPTAFYLCASSSTGQGGSTDTQYFGPGTRLTVL.

This chain links TRBV10-3 with TRBJ2-7, with a possible D match to TRBD1 (5 bases). The CDR3 extends over 14 amino acids. V was cut by 4 bases and J by 3 bases, with 13 bases left in between. Per the germline V gene, CDR1 is ENHRY and CDR2 is SYGVKD. This CDR3 is CAISADNTGYEQYF. The CDR3 DNA sequence: TGTGCCATCAGTGCCGATAATACAGGCTACGAGCAGTACTTC.

The chain recombines TRBV6-1 with TRBJ2-5; D may be TRBD1 or TRBD2 (5 bases each). CDR3 length: 15 amino acids. V was pared by 6 bases and J by 1 base, with 15 bases between. From germline, CDR1 is MNHNS and CDR2 SASEGT. CDR3 DNA: TGTGCCAGCAGCGACATTCCGGGACCCCAAGAGACCCAGTACTTC. Its protein is CASSDIPGPQETQYF.

This clonotype showed up just a few times. J is TRBJ1-5 and V is TRBV12-3 or TRBV12-4, with D hard to call. Trimming cost V 6 bases and J 4 bases, with 10 bases left between them. CDR3 length: 13 residues. The CDR3 bases are TGTGCCAGCAGAAATGGAGGTAATCAGCCCCAGCATTTT. Translation gives CASRNGGNQPQHF.